This T cell receptor beta chain was sequenced in a study of technical replicates of blood from a few donors. J gave up 3 bases and V 2 bases, and 3 bases lay outside the gene matches. The CDR3 is 15 residues long. The germline V gene has CDR1 MNHEY and CDR2 SVGAGI. Assay used: immunoSEQ multiplex PCR; TCRdb lists only in-frame clones, some missing. The table shows tens of thousands of clones, with approximately 96% occurring only once. The source is a human donor in good health. The chain links TRBV6-5 to TRBJ2-3; TRBD2 agrees at 9 bases. The sample taken for sequencing was T cells isolated from PBMCs. In nucleotides, the CDR3 is TGTGCCAGCAGTTACGAGGGACTAGCTACAGATACGCAGTATTTT. As protein: CASSYEGLATDTQYF.